Listed here is a single T cell receptor (beta chain). This specimen comes from a study of OX40 agonist ivuxolimab in advanced cancers. Germline CDR1 and CDR2: MGHRA and YSYEKL. V was trimmed by 4 bases and J by 5 bases, leaving 8 bases between them. The CDR3 length is 12 residues. Profiling relied on immunoSEQ multiplex PCR, and the TCRdb table lists in-frame clones only, not all of them. The data contain roughly 41,000 clones, around nine tenths of them singletons. The sequences come from CD4+ or CD8+ T cells sorted from blood, collected in a trial of the OX40 agonist ivuxolimab. J is TRBJ2-5 and V is TRBV4-1; D gene uncertain. The receptor was derived from an adult with an advanced solid tumor such as melanoma, head and neck, liver or kidney cancer. The CDR3: CASSPSGETQYF. CDR3 in DNA: TGCGCCAGCAGCCCCTCCGGGGAGACCCAGTACTTC.